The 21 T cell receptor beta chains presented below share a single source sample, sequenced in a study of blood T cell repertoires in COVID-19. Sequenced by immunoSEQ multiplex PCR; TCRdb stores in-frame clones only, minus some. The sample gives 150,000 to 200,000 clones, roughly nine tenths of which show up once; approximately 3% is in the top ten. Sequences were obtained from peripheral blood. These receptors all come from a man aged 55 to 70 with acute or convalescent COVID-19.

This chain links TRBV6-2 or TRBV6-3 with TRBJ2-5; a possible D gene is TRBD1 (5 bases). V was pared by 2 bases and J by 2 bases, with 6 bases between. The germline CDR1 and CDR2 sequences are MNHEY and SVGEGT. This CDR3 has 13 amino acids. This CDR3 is CASSYNRQETQYF. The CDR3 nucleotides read TGTGCCAGCAGTTACAACAGGCAAGAGACCCAGTACTTC.

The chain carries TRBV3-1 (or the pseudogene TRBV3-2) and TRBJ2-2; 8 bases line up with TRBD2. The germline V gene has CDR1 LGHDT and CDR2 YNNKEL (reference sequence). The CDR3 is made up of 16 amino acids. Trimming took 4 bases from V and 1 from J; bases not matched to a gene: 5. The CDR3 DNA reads TGTGCCAGCAGCCTAGGGAGCGGGGGGAACACCGGGGAGCTGTTTTTT. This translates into CASSLGSGGNTGELFF.

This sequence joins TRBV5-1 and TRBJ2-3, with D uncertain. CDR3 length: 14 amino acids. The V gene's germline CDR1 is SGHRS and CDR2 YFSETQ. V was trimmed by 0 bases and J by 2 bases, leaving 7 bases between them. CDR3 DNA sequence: TGCGCCAGCAGCTTGGGGAGAGCCACAGATACGCAGTATTTT. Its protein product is CASSLGRATDTQYF.

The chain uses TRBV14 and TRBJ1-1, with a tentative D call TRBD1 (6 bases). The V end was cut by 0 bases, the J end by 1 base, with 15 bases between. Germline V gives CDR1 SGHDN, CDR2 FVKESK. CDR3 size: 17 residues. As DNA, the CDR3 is TGTGCCAGCAGCCAAGATCCGTCGGACAGAAGGAACACTGAAGCTTTCTTT. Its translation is CASSQDPSDRRNTEAFF. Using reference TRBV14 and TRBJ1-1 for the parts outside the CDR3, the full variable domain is EAGVTQFPSHSVIEKGQTVTLRCDPISGHDNLYWYRRVMGKEIKFLLHFVKESKQDESGMPNNRFLAERTGGTYSTLKVQPAELEDSGVYFCASSQDPSDRRNTEAFFGQGTRLTVV.

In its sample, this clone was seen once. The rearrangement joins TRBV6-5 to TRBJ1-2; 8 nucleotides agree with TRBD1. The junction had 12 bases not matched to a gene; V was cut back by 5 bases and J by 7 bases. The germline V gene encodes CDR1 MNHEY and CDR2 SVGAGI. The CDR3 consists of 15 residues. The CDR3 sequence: CASSPSSQGAGGYTF. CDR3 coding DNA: TGTGCCAGCAGTCCCTCCTCCCAGGGGGCGGGTGGCTACACCTTC.

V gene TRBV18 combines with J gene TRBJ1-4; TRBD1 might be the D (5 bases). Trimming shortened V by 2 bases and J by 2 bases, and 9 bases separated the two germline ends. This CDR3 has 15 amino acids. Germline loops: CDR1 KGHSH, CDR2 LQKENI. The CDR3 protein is CASSPSKGTNEKLFF. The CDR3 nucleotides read TGTGCCAGCTCACCAAGTAAGGGGACTAATGAAAAACTGTTTTTT.

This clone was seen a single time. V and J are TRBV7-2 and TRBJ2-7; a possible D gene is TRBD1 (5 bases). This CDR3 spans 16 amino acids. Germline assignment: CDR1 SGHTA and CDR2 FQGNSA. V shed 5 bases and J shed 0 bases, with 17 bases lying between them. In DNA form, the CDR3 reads TGTGCCAGCAGCGGCCCGGGCAGGGCTAGCTCCTACGAGCAGTACTTC. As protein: CASSGPGRASSYEQYF.

DNA for the CDR3: TGTGCCAGCAGTTTAAAACAGGGGGTTGTCAGCTCCTACAATGAGCAGTTCTTC. This sequence encodes CASSLKQGVVSSYNEQFF. The chain has TRBV27 and TRBJ2-1; 8 bases line up with TRBD1. Germline-derived CDR1 and CDR2 are MNHEY and SMNVEV (reference sequence). The V gene end was trimmed by 2 bases and the J gene end by 0 bases; junction bases not matched to a gene: 9. This CDR3 spans 18 amino acids.

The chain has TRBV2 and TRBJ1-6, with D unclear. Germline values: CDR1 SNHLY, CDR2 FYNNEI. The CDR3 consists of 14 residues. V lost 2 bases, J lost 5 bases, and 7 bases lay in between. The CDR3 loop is CASSEQVDNSPLHF. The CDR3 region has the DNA TGTGCCAGCAGTGAACAGGTTGATAATTCACCCCTCCACTTT.

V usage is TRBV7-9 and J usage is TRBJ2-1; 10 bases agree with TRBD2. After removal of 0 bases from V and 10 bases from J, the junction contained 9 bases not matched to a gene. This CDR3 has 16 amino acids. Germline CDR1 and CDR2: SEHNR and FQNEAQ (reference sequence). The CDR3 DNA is TGTGCCAGCAGCTTAGCGGTAGCGGGGGGCCTGGGGGAGCAGTTCTTC. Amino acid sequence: CASSLAVAGGLGEQFF.

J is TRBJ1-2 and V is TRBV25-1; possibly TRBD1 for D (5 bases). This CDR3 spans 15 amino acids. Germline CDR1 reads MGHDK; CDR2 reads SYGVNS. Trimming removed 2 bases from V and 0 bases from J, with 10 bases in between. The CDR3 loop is CASSEQGSSNYGYTF. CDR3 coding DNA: TGTGCCAGCAGTGAACAGGGATCCTCTAACTATGGCTACACCTTC.

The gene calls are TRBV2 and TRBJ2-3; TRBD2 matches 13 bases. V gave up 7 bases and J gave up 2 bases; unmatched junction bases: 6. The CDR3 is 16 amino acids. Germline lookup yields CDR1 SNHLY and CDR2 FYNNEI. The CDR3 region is CASKWTSGGNTDTQYF. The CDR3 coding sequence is TGTGCCAGCAAATGGACTAGCGGGGGTAACACAGATACGCAGTATTTT.

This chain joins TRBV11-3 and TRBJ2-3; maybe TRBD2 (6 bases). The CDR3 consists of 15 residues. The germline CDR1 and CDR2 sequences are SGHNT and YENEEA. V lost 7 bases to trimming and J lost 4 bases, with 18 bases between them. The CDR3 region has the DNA TGTGCCAGCAATTGGGGGGAGTTTTTTCCAGATACGCAGTATTTT. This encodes CASNWGEFFPDTQYF.

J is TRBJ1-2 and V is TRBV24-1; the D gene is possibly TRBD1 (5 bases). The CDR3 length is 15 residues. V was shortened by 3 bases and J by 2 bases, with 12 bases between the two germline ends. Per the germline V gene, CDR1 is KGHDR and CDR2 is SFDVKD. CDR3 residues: CATSDPQGANYGYTF. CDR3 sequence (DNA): TGTGCCACCAGTGATCCCCAGGGCGCCAACTATGGCTACACCTTC.

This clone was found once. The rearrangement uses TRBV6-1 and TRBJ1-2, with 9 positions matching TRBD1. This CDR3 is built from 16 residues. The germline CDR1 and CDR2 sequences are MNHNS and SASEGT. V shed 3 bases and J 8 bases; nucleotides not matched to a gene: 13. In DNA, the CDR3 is TGTGCCAGCAGTGAGGGGACAGGGATGGTATCCGGCGGCTACACCTTC. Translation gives CASSEGTGMVSGGYTF.

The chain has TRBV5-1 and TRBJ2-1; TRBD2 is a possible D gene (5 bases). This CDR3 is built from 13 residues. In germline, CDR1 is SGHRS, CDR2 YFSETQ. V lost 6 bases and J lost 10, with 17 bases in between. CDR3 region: CASTSEGLREQFF. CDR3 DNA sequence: TGCGCCAGCACCTCCGAGGGTTTAAGGGAGCAGTTCTTC.

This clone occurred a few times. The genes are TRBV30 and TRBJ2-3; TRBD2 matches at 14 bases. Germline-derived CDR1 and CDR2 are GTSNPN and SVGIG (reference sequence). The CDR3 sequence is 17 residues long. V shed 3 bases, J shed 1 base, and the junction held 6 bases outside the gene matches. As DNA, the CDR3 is TGTGCCTGGAGGAAACCGGGACTAGCGGGGGGCACAGATACGCAGTATTTT. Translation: CAWRKPGLAGGTDTQYF.

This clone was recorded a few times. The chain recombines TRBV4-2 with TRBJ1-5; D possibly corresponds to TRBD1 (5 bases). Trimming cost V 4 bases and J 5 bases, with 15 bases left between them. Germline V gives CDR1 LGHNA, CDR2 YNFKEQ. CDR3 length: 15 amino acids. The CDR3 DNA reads TGTGCCAGCAGCCCGGAAGGGACGGGGGATCAGCCCCAGCATTTT. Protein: CASSPEGTGDQPQHF.

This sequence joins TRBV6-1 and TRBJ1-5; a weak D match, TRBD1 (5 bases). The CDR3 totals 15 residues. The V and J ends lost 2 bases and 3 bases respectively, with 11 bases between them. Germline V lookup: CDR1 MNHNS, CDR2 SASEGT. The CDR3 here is CASSESRGVNQPQHF. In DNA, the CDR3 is TGTGCCAGCAGTGAATCGCGGGGGGTCAATCAGCCCCAGCATTTT.

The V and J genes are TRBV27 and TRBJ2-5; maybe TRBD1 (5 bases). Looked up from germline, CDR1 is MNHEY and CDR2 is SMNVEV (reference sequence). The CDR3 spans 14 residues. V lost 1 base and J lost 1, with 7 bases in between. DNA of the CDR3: TGTGCCAGCAGTTTATGGCAGGGCCAAGAGACCCAGTACTTC. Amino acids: CASSLWQGQETQYF.

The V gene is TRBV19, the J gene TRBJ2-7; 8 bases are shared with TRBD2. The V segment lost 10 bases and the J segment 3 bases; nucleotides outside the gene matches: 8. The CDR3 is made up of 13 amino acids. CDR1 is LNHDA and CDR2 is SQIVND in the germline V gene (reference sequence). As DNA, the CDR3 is TGTGCCACTTCAGCGGGGGCCTTCTACGAGCAGTACTTC. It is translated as CATSAGAFYEQYF.